This T cell receptor (beta chain) originates from a study of early T cells in non-severe SARS-CoV-2 infection. The wider study: Unsorted whole blood bulk RNA was sequenced, with unpaired chains.

Tagging with unique molecular identifiers was applied to individual cDNA molecules. Each CDR3 protein gets one entry after TCRdb re-called the 5' RACE reads with MiXCR. Here the sample spans some 49,000 distinct CDR3 sequences, approximately 4.1% being singletons. This clonotype appeared many times. Its antigen is not known. CDR3 size: 16 residues. V gave up 4 bases and J gave up 0 bases, with 16 bases separating them. Looked up from germline, CDR1 is SEHNR and CDR2 is FQNEAQ (reference sequence). Study-level findings and limits: VDJdb matching skewed toward anti-spike CD8 responses, missing private and CD4 specificities.

The material sequenced was whole blood. The origin of this receptor is an adult who was a healthcare worker with PCR-confirmed SARS-CoV-2 infection or an uninfected control (not recorded which). The chain uses TRBV7-9 and TRBJ2-7; a weak D match, TRBD1 (5 bases). CDR3 residues: CASSYPEQVSSYEQYF. The CDR3 DNA reads as TGTGCCAGCAGCTACCCCGAACAGGTTTCCTCCTACGAGCAGTACTTC.